This T cell receptor beta chain came from a study of T-cell memory formation after mild COVID-19. Amplification by 5'RACE using constant-segment primers produced TCR alpha and TCR beta cDNA libraries that carried sample barcodes and UMIs. MiXCR, run by TCRdb on the 5' RACE reads, gives a single entry per CDR3 protein. The table has some 97,000 distinct CDR3 sequences, around 10% seen once. Concerning this clonotype: What it recognizes is unknown.

Study-level points and caveats: Within pre-infection memory, some responding clones were found, suggesting cross-reactive memory joined. Clones shrinking between day 15 and 85 showed a balanced CD4/CD8 split, and those that grew later tilted toward CD4+. Clones which contracted sat mainly in CM and EM if CD4+, and in EMRA if CD8+.

The sample consisted of PBMCs or a T cell subset sorted from them (not recorded which). The TCR was taken from a man aged 18 to 29 who had mild COVID-19 (a few samples of this study predate the infection). Cell type and time point are not known.

CDR3 loop: CSGAGTAGYNEQFF. As DNA, the CDR3 is TGCAGCGGAGCCGGTACTGCAGGATACAATGAGCAGTTCTTC. The chain combines TRBV29-1 with TRBJ2-1; D is undetermined. Germline values: CDR1 SQVTM, CDR2 ANQGSEA. The CDR3 loop spans 14 amino acids. The V gene lost 7 bases and the J gene lost 4 bases, with 17 bases spanning the gap.